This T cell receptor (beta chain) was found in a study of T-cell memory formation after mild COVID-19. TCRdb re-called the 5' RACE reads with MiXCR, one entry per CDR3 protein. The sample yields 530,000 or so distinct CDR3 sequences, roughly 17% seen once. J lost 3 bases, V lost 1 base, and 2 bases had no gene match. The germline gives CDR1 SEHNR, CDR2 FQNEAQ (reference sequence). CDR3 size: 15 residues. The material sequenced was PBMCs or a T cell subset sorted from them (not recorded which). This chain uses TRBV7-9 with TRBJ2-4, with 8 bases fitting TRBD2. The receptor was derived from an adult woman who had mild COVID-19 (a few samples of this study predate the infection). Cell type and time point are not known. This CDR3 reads CASSLDGTSKNIQYF. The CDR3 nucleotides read TGTGCCAGCAGCTTAGACGGGACTAGCAAAAACATTCAGTACTTC.